The rows below give T cell receptor beta chains drawn from one sample of a study of cytomegalovirus exposure and HLA in healthy donors. Assay: immunoSEQ multiplex PCR; the TCRdb copy retains only in-frame clones and omits some. The table shows roughly 140,000 clones, with roughly 78% occurring only once. Sequences were obtained from PBMCs. These receptors came from a man younger than 45 in good health and CMV-seronegative. CDR3s leave out the opening cysteine and the closing phenylalanine or tryptophan.

V gene	J gene	CDR3 protein
TRBV10-3	TRBJ1-1	AISGTGWVAEAF
TRBV15	TRBJ1-4	ATSRDVQGGSKLF
TRBV5-1	TRBJ2-7	ASSFRQGRDEQY
TRBV19	TRBJ2-2	ASRPLADNTGELF
TRBV2	TRBJ2-7	ASSAQRGGVYEQY
TRBV19	TRBJ1-1	ASSPLEYTEAF
TRBV6-5	TRBJ1-1	ASSYAGPTGATEAF
TRBV28	TRBJ1-5	ASSPGQGFSNQPQH
TRBV30	TRBJ1-1	AWSVGRTMNTEAF
TRBV2	TRBJ1-4	ASSEGGLTNEKLF
TRBV6-1	TRBJ1-5	ASSEPDRGRSQH
TRBV28	TRBJ1-2	ASSAGQPNYGYT
TRBV28	TRBJ1-1	ASRGGDTEAF
TRBV4-1	TRBJ2-7	ASSQPRQGFCEQY
TRBV7-9	TRBJ2-5	ASTPSGGLETQY
TRBV5-1	TRBJ2-7	ASSKSRGQGFFEQY
TRBV5-1	TRBJ2-7	ASSLEYADEQY
TRBV7-9	TRBJ1-1	ASSPTGVRWNAEAF
TRBV7-9	TRBJ2-7	ASSLVAGSYEQY
TRBV5-1	TRBJ2-3	ASSPGHRGGDTQY
TRBV5-6	TRBJ1-2	ASSVGHLRGYT
TRBV7-9	TRBJ2-7	ASSLTGHDEQY
TRBV28	TRBJ2-2	ATSGGRALPGELF
TRBV7-9	TRBJ2-7	ASSLSQGKGEQY
TRBV25-1	TRBJ2-7	ASSVNRVLVDEQY
TRBV28	TRBJ2-2	ASATGQNTGELF
TRBV19	TRBJ2-2	ASSEGLPNTGELF
TRBV19	TRBJ2-5	ASSIGGETQY
TRBV7-9	TRBJ1-1	SEGGMDTEAF
TRBV19	TRBJ1-5	ASSKGYSNQPQH
TRBV6-6	TRBJ1-5	ASSWEANSNQPQH
TRBV5-4	TRBJ2-3	ASSPGSSVGPDTQY